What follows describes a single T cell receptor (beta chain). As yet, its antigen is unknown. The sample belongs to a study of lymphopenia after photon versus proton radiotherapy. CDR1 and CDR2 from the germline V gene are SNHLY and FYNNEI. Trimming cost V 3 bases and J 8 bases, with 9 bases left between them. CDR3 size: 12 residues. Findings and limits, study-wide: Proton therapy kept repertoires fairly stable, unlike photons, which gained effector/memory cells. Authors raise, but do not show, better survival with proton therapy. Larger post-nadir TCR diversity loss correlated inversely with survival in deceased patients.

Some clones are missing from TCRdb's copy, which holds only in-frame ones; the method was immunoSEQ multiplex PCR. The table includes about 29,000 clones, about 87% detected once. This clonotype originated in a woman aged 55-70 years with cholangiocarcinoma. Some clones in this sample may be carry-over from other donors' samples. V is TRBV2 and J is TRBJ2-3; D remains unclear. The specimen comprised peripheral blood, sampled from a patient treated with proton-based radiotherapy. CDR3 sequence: CASSDQLSTQYF. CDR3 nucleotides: TGTGCCAGCAGTGACCAATTGAGTACGCAGTATTTT.